Sequencing of this TCR beta chain was carried out in a study of T cells in Graves' hyperthyroidism and ophthalmopathy. Study-wide points: Researchers found most expanded thyroid clonotypes above 0.001 in blood as well.

This clonotype was counted at least ten times. As yet, its antigen is unknown. TCR beta CDR3 regions were amplified from RNA transcripts. The HTBI set primed first-round TCR CDR3 RT-PCR. From the multiplex PCR reads, TCRdb called clonotypes with MiXCR, one entry per CDR3 protein. The table has under 800,000 distinct CDR3 sequences, about 15% seen once. The CDR3 loop spans 17 amino acids. Germline V lookup: CDR1 MDHEN, CDR2 SYDVKM. With V trimmed by 5 bases and J by 3 bases, 12 bases remained unmatched. The origin of this receptor is a woman aged 18-29 years with Graves' hyperthyroidism. Sequencing was done on a sample of blood. This chain joins TRBV28 and TRBJ2-7; the match to TRBD2 covers 11 bases. The CDR3 here is CASSPEGLADDYYEQYF. DNA for the CDR3: TGTGCCAGCAGTCCCGAGGGACTAGCGGATGATTACTACGAGCAGTACTTC.